This T cell receptor (beta chain) emerged from a study of T-cell memory formation after mild COVID-19. Study overall: TCR clustering was largely donor specific. Study-level findings and limits: Clones that got smaller from day 15 to 85 had even CD4/CD8, while clones growing later tipped toward CD4+. Confirmation was lacking for SARS-CoV-2 specificity of second-wave clones that peaked on day 37.

Amplification by 5'RACE using constant-segment primers produced TCR alpha and TCR beta cDNA libraries that carried sample barcodes and UMIs. MiXCR, run by TCRdb on the 5' RACE reads, gives a single entry per CDR3 protein. The sample yields hundreds of thousands of distinct CDR3 sequences, more than 15% seen once. CDR3 length equals 16 residues. V dropped 7 bases and J dropped 1 base, with 19 bases sitting between them. Germline V gene lookup returns CDR1 SEHNR and CDR2 FQNEAQ (reference sequence). As to this clonotype: Its specificity is not known.

The sample comprised PBMCs or a T cell subset sorted from them (not recorded which). The chain uses TRBV7-9 and TRBJ1-1, with a possible D match to TRBD1 (6 bases). The sequence came from a man aged 18 to 30 who had mild COVID-19 (a few samples of this study predate the infection). Cell type and time point are not known. DNA for the CDR3: TGTGCCAGCACCCCCGGGGGCGGGGTCAGGAACACTGAAGCTTTCTTT. It codes for CASTPGGGVRNTEAFF.